This T cell receptor (beta chain) emerged from a study of response to subunit inactivated influenza vaccine. The J segment lost 3 bases and the V segment lost 4 bases, leaving 6 bases of the junction unmatched. Germline V lookup: CDR1 SGHNT, CDR2 YYREEE (reference sequence). The CDR3 totals 14 residues. TCRdb re-derived calls from the RT-PCR reads in MiXCR, one entry per CDR3 protein. The top ten clones hold roughly 10% of a sample with 860,000 or so distinct CDR3 sequences, around 20% of them seen once. Study-wide results and caveats: After each seasonal influenza vaccination, few new T cells are recruited, the authors suggested.

As regards this clonotype: Its antigen is not known.

The sequencing used PBMCs from blood, collected around 5 days after vaccination. The source of this sequence is a man in his forties or fifties who received an inactivated influenza vaccine. This chain joins TRBV5-4 and TRBJ2-5; 7 bases match TRBD2. This chain's CDR3 is CASSTLLAKETQYF. The DNA for the CDR3 is TGTGCCAGCAGCACGCTACTAGCGAAAGAGACCCAGTACTTC.